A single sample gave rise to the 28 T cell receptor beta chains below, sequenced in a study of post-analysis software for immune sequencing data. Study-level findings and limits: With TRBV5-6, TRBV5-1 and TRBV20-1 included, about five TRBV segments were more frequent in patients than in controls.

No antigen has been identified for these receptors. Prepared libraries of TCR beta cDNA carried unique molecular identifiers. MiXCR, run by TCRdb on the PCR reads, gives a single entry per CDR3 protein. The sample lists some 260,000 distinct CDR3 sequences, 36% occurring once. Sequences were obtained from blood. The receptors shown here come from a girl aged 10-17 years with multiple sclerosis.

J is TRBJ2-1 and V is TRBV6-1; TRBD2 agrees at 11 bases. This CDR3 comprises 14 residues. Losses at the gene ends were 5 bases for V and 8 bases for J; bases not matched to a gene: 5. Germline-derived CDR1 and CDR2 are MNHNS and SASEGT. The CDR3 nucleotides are TGTGCCAGCAGTACTAGCGGGAGTCCCCATGAGCAGTTCTTC. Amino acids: CASSTSGSPHEQFF.

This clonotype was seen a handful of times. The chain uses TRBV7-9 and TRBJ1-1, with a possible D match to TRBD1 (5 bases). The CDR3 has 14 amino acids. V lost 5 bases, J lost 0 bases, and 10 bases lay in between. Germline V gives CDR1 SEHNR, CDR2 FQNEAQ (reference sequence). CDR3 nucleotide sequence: TGTGCCAGCAGCCGGGACGGCATGAACACTGAAGCTTTCTTT. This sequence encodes CASSRDGMNTEAFF.

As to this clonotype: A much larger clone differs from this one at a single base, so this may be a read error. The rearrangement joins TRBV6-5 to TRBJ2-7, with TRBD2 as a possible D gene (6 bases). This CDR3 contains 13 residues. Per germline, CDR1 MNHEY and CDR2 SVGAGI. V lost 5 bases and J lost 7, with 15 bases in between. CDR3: CASSAGLWGEQYF. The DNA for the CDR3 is TGTGCCAGCAGTGCGGGGCTTTGGGGGGAGCAGTACTTC.

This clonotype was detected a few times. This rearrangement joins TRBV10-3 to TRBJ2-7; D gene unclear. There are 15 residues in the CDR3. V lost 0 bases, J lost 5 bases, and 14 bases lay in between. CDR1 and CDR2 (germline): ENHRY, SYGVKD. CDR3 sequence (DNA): TGTGCCATCAGTGAGTCGAGTCAGATCAACCACGAGCAGTACTTC. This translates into CAISESSQINHEQYF.

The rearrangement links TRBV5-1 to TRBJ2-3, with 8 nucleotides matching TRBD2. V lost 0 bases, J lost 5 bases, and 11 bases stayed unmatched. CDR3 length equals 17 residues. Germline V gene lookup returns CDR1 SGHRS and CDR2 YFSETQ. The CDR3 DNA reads TGCGCCAGCAGCTTGGAAAACGGGAGGGCCTGGGAAGATACGCAGTATTTT. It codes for CASSLENGRAWEDTQYF.

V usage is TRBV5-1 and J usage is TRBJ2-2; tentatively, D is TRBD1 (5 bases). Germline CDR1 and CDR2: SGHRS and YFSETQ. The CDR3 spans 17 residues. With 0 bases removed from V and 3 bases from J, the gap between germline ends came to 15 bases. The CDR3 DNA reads TGCGCCAGCAGCTTGGGTCCTGGCAGGGAAGACACCGGGGAGCTGTTTTTT. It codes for CASSLGPGREDTGELFF.

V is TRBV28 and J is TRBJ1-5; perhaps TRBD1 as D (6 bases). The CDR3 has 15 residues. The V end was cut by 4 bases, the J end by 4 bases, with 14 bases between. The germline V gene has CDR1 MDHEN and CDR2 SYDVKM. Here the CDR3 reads CASSSQRTGNQPQHF. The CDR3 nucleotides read TGTGCCAGCAGTTCGCAGAGAACAGGGAATCAGCCCCAGCATTTT.

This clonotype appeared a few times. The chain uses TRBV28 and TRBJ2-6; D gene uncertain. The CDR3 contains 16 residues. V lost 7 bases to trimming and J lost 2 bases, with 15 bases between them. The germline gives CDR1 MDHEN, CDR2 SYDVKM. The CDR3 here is CASNRVGVTGANVLTF. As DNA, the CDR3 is TGTGCCAGCAACCGGGTTGGGGTCACTGGGGCCAACGTCCTGACTTTC.

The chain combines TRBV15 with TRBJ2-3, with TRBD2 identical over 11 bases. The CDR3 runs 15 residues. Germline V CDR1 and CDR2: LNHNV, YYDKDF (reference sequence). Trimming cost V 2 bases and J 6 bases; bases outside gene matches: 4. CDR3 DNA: TGTGCCACCAGCAGACTAGCGGGAGGCGGTGATACGCAGTATTTT. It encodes CATSRLAGGGDTQYF. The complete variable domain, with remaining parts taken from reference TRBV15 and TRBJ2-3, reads DAMVIQNPRYQVTQFGKPVTLSCSQTLNHNVMYWYQQKSSQAPKLLFHYYDKDFNNEADTPDNFQSRRPNTSFCFLDIRSPGLGDTAMYLCATSRLAGGGDTQYFGPGTRLTVL.

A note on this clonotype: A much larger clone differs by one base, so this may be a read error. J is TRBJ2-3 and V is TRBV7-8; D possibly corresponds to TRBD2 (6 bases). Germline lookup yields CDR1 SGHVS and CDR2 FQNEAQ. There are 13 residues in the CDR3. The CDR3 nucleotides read TGTGCCAGCAGCCTAGCGCGAACAGATATGCAGTATTTT. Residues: CASSLARTDMQYF.

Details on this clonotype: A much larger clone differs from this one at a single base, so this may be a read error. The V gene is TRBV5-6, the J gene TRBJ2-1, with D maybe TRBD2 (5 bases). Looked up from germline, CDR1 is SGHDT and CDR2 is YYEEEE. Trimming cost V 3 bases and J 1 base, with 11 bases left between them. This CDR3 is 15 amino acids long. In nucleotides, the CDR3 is TGTGCCAGCAGCTGGGAGCTGGGGTCCTACAATGAGCAGTTCTTC. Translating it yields CASSWELGSYNEQFF.

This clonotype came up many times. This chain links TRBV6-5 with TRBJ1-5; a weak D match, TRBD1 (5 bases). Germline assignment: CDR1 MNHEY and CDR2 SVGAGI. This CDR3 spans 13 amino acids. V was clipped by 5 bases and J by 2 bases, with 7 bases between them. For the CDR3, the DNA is TGTGCCAGCAGTATGGGGGGCAATCAGCCCCAGCATTTT. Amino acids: CASSMGGNQPQHF.

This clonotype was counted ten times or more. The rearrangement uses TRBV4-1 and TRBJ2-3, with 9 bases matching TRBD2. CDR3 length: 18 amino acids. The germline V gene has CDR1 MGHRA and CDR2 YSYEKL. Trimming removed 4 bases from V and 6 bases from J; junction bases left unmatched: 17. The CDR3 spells CASSRVELLAGDKDTQYF. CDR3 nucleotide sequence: TGCGCCAGCAGCCGAGTAGAGTTACTAGCGGGTGACAAGGATACGCAGTATTTT.

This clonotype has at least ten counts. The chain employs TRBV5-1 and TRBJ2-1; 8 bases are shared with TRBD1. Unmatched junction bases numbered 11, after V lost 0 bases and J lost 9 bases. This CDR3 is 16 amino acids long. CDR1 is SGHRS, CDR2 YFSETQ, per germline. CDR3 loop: CASSLVPQGAAGEQFF. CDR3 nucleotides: TGCGCCAGCAGCTTGGTCCCCCAGGGGGCGGCGGGTGAGCAGTTCTTC.

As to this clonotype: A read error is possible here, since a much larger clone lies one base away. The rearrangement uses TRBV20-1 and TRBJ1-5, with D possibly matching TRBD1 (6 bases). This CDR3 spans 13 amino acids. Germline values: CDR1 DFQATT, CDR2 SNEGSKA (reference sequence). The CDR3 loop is CGARKGVDQPQHF. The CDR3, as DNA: TGCGGTGCTAGAAAGGGGGTAGATCAGCCCCAGCATTTT.

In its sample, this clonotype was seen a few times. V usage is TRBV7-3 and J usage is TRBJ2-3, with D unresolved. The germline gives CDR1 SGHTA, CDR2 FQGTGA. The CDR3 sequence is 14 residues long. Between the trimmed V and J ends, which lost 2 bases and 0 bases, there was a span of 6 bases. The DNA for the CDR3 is TGTGCCAGCAGCTTAGGTCATAGCACAGATACGCAGTATTTT. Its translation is CASSLGHSTDTQYF. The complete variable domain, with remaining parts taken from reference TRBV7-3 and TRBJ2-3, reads GAGVSQTPSNKVTEKGKYVELRCDPISGHTALYWYRQSLGQGPEFLIYFQGTGAADDSGLPNDRFFAVRPEGSVSTLKIQRTERGDSAVYLCASSLGHSTDTQYFGPGTRLTVL.

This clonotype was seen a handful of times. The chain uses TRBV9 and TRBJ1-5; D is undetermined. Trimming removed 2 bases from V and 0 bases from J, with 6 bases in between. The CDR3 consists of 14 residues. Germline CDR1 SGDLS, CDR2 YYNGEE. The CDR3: CASSVDGSNQPQHF. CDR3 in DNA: TGTGCCAGCAGCGTTGACGGTAGCAATCAGCCCCAGCATTTT. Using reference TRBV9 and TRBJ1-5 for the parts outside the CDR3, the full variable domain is DSGVTQTPKHLITATGQRVTLRCSPRSGDLSVYWYQQSLDQGLQFLIQYYNGEERAKGNILERFSAQQFPDLHSELNLSSLELGDSALYFCASSVDGSNQPQHFGDGTRLSIL.

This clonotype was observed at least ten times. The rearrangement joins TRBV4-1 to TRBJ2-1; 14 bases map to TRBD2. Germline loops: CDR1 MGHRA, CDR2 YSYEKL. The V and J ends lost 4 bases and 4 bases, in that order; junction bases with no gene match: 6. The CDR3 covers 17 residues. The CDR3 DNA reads TGCGCCAGCAGCCGAGGGACTAGCGGGGGTTTTTACAATGAGCAGTTCTTC. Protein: CASSRGTSGGFYNEQFF.

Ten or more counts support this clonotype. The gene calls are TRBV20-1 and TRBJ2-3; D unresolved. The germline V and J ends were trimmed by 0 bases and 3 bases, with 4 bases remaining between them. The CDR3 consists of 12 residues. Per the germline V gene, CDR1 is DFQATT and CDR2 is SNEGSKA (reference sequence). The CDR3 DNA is TGCAGTGCTAGAGACGGGACAGATACGCAGTATTTT. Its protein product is CSARDGTDTQYF.

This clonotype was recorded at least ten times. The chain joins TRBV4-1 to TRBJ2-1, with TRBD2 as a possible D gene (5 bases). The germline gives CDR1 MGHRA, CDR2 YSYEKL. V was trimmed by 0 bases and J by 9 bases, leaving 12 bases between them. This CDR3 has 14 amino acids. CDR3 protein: CASSQELLAGEQFF. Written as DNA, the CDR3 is TGCGCCAGCAGCCAAGAGTTGCTAGCAGGTGAGCAGTTCTTC.

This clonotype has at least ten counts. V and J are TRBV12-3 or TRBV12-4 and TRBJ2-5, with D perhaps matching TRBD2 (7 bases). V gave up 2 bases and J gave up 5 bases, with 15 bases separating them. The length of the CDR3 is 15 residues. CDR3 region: CASSLNRGAWETQYF. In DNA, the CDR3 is TGTGCCAGCAGTTTAAACCGGGGGGCCTGGGAGACCCAGTACTTC.

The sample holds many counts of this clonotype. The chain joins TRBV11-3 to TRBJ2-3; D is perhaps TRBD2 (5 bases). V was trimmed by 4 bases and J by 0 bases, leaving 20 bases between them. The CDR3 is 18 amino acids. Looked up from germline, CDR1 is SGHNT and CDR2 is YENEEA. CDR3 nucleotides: TGTGCCAGCAGCTCGCCGGGCGGGCAGCTGCTTAGCACAGATACGCAGTATTTT. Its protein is CASSSPGGQLLSTDTQYF.

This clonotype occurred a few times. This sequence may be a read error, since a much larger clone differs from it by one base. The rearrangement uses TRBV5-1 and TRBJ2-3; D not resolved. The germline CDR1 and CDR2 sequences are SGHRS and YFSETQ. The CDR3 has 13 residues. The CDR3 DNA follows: TGCGCCGGCAGCTTCGCGGGCACAGATACGCAGTATTTT. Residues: CAGSFAGTDTQYF.

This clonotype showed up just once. CDR3 residues: CASSLEPGGWETQYF. DNA for the CDR3: TGTGCCAGCAGCTTGGAGCCAGGGGGGTGGGAGACCCAGTACTTC. The V gene is TRBV5-5, the J gene TRBJ2-5; possible D gene TRBD1, 7 bases. Trimming left V 0 bases short and J 5 bases short, with 14 bases between. This CDR3 comprises 15 residues. Germline V gene sequence: CDR1 SGHKS, CDR2 YYEKEE (reference sequence).

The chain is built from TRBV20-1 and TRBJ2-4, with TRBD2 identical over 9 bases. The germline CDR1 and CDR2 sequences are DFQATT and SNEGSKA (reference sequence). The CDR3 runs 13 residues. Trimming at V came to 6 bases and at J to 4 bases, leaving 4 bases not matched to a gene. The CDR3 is CSANLAGKNIQYF. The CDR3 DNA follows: TGCAGTGCGAATCTAGCGGGGAAAAACATTCAGTACTTC.

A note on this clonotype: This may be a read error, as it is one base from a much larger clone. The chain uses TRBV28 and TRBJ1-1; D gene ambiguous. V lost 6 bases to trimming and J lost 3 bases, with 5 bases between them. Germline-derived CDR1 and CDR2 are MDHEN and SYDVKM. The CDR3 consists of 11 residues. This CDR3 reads CASSLHTEAFF. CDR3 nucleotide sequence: TGTGCCAGCAGCCTGCACACTGAAGCTTTCTTT.

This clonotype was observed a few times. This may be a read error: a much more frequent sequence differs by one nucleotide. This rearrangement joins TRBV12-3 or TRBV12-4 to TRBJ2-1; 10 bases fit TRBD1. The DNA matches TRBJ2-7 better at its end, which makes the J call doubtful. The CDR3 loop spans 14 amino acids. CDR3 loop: CASRRDRGYNEQYF. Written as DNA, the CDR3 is TGTGCCAGCAGACGGGACAGGGGATACAATGAGCAGTACTTC.

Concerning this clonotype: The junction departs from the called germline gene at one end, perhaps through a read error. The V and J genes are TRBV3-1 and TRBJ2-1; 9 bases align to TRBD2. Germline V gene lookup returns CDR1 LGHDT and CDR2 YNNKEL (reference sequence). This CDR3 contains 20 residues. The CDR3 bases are TGTGCCAGCAGCCAAGTAGTACGCGGGGGGGCAGGAGGGTCCTACAATGGGCAGGTCTTC. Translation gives CASSQVVRGGAGGSYNGQVF.